In this sample, the clone carrying this T cell receptor beta chain turned up once. What it binds is not known. This entry comes from a study of cytomegalovirus exposure and HLA in healthy donors. At the level of the study: The approximately 120 validation repertoires were reported in a later analysis to have been generated on the same platform as the approximately 700 first-cohort repertoires. The study, taken as a whole, reports: The study designated over 150 TCR beta chains cytomegalovirus-associated. TCR sequences were mostly rare, though some public TCRs occurred in many donors.

The CDR3 totals 16 residues. V was clipped by 1 base and J by 5 bases; unmatched bases: 8. Germline V gene sequence: CDR1 LNHNV, CDR2 YYDKDF (reference sequence). Measured with immunoSEQ multiplex PCR; TCRdb has only the in-frame clones, and not every one. Of 150,000 or so clones listed, just under 90% are singletons. The chain combines TRBV15 with TRBJ2-5, with 9 bases lining up with TRBD2. This sequence was found in a woman under 40 in good health and CMV-seropositive. Source material: PBMCs. CDR3: CATSRGVAGVQETQYF. The CDR3 DNA follows: TGTGCCACCAGCAGAGGGGTAGCGGGAGTGCAGGAGACCCAGTACTTC.